A single sample is the source of the 12 T cell receptor beta chains below, sequenced in a study of CD8 T cells in ankylosing spondylitis. TCRdb analysed the 5' RACE reads with MiXCR anew, one entry per CDR3 protein. This table holds 220,000 or so distinct CDR3 sequences, 8% to 11% found once. The sample consisted of blood, either unsorted or a sorted T cell fraction (not recorded which). The receptors here all came from a male donor with ankylosing spondylitis or in good health (not recorded which).

This chain connects TRBV20-1 to TRBJ1-5; D gene uncertain. Looked up from germline, CDR1 is DFQATT and CDR2 is SNEGSKA (reference sequence). This CDR3 comprises 15 residues. V gave up 2 bases and J gave up 0 bases, with 11 bases separating them. CDR3 amino acids: CSARSAGYSNQPQHF. CDR3 sequence (DNA): TGCAGTGCTAGATCCGCAGGCTATAGCAATCAGCCCCAGCATTTT.

This clonotype was counted many times. CDR3 in amino acids: CSAKRGSLTDTQYF. CDR3 bases: TGCAGTGCTAAAAGGGGGAGCCTCACAGATACGCAGTATTTT. The chain links TRBV20-1 to TRBJ2-3; D perhaps matches TRBD1 (6 bases). The CDR3 loop spans 14 amino acids. Germline V gene lookup returns CDR1 DFQATT and CDR2 SNEGSKA (reference sequence). The V end lost 4 bases, the J end lost 2 bases, and 13 bases lay between the germline ends.

This clonotype was seen at least ten times. The rearrangement joins TRBV6-5 to TRBJ1-5; D possibly corresponds to TRBD1 (5 bases). Trimming took off 2 bases at V and 5 bases at J, with 19 bases between the two ends. This CDR3 has 17 residues. CDR1 is MNHEY and CDR2 is SVGAGI in the germline V gene. The CDR3, as DNA: TGTGCCAGCAGTTACGGTTCGGCTGTCCTAGGGGATCAGCCCCAGCATTTT. Translated: CASSYGSAVLGDQPQHF.

The chain recombines TRBV5-1 with TRBJ2-6; a possible D gene is TRBD1 (7 bases). CDR3 length: 18 residues. CDR1 and CDR2 (germline): SGHRS, YFSETQ. Deletions cut 1 base from V and 0 bases from J, with 14 bases between. The DNA of the CDR3 is TGCGCCAGCAGCTTGCGCGGGACAGAGAGCTCTGGGGCCAACGTCCTGACTTTC. Its translation is CASSLRGTESSGANVLTF.

The chain uses TRBV9 and TRBJ2-2; D is possibly TRBD2 (5 bases). Trimming removed 2 bases from V and 1 base from J, with 6 bases in between. Germline CDR1 reads SGDLS; CDR2 reads YYNGEE. This CDR3 region has 14 residues. CDR3 nucleotide sequence: TGTGCCAGCAGCGTCGGGGTGAACACCGGGGAGCTGTTTTTT. This gives the protein CASSVGVNTGELFF. Combining the CDR3 with reference TRBV9 and TRBJ2-2 gives the whole variable domain DSGVTQTPKHLITATGQRVTLRCSPRSGDLSVYWYQQSLDQGLQFLIQYYNGEERAKGNILERFSAQQFPDLHSELNLSSLELGDSALYFCASSVGVNTGELFFGEGSRLTVL.

This chain links TRBV2 with TRBJ2-1; D possibly corresponds to TRBD1 (5 bases). The length of the CDR3 is 13 residues. Trimming removed 4 bases at V and 6 bases at J, with 10 bases between. From germline, CDR1 is SNHLY and CDR2 FYNNEI. The CDR3 DNA follows: TGTGCCAGCAGTGTTGGGGCATCCAATGAGCAGTTCTTC. Its translation is CASSVGASNEQFF.

This clonotype was seen at least ten times. The rearrangement joins TRBV5-6 to TRBJ2-4, with D perhaps TRBD2 (5 bases). Trimming cost V 1 base and J 2 bases, with 13 bases left between them. Germline CDR1 is SGHDT and CDR2 is YYEEEE. This CDR3 comprises 16 residues. CDR3 protein: CASSLRGPDPKNIQYF. The CDR3 DNA sequence: TGTGCCAGCAGCTTGAGAGGGCCCGATCCCAAAAACATTCAGTACTTC.

This clonotype was counted ten times or more. The V call is TRBV15, the J call TRBJ2-7; perhaps TRBD1 as D (7 bases). This CDR3 has 16 residues. V lost 1 base and J 5 bases, leaving 18 bases between the germline ends. The germline CDR1 and CDR2 sequences are LNHNV and YYDKDF (reference sequence). For the CDR3, the DNA is TGTGCCACCAGCAGAGGGGGGGCAGCGACAGGGAACGAGCAGTACTTC. Protein product: CATSRGGAATGNEQYF. Supplemented by reference TRBV15 and TRBJ2-7, the full variable domain reads DAMVIQNPRYQVTQFGKPVTLSCSQTLNHNVMYWYQQKSSQAPKLLFHYYDKDFNNEADTPDNFQSRRPNTSFCFLDIRSPGLGDTAMYLCATSRGGAATGNEQYFGPGTRLTVT.

The gene calls are TRBV20-1 and TRBJ2-7, with D perhaps TRBD1 or TRBD2 (6 bases each). V lost 3 bases and J 0 bases, leaving 12 bases between the germline ends. Per germline, CDR1 DFQATT and CDR2 SNEGSKA (reference sequence). The CDR3 spans 14 residues. The CDR3 spells CSARAGGNSYEQYF. The CDR3 region has the DNA TGCAGTGCTAGGGCCGGGGGCAACTCCTACGAGCAGTACTTC.

This clonotype was seen more than once but under ten times. This sequence joins TRBV2 and TRBJ1-1, with TRBD1 matching 7 bases. Unmatched junction bases numbered 1, after V lost 6 bases and J lost 0 bases. CDR1 is SNHLY, CDR2 FYNNEI, per germline. This CDR3 has 13 amino acids. The CDR3: CASRTGLNTEAFF. As DNA, the CDR3 is TGTGCCAGCAGGACAGGGTTGAACACTGAAGCTTTCTTT.

About this clonotype: This may come from a read error, since a much larger clone is one base off. This sequence joins TRBV10-3 and TRBJ1-1; D is uncertain. V lost 6 bases to trimming and J lost 1 base, with 9 bases between them. This CDR3 spans 13 amino acids. Germline values: CDR1 ENHRY, CDR2 SYGVKD. The CDR3 here is CAISDHSNTEAFF. The CDR3 nucleotides are TGTGCCATCAGCGATCACTCGAACACTGAAGCTTTCTTT.

In this sample, this clonotype turned up many times. V gene TRBV20-1 combines with J gene TRBJ2-7; unclear D gene. V lost 6 bases and J 4 bases, leaving 13 bases between the germline ends. Germline CDR1 reads DFQATT; CDR2 reads SNEGSKA (reference sequence). The CDR3 is 12 amino acids. The CDR3 DNA is TGCAGTGCCCCGCCGCACGAGTACGAGCAGTACTTC. This encodes CSAPPHEYEQYF.